This T cell receptor (beta chain) was captured in a study of shared T cell receptors in the human thymus. Repertoires were generated with immunoSEQ multiplex PCR, while TCRdb's copy carries only in-frame clones and drops some. The profile shows about 380,000 clones, approximately 95% of them singletons. Germline V gene data show CDR1 as SGHTA and CDR2 as FQGNSA. The CDR3 covers 16 residues. Trimming cost V 1 base and J 6 bases, with 15 bases left between them. This sequence originates from a human donor. The V gene is TRBV7-2, the J gene TRBJ1-4; no firm D call. Material for sequencing was thymocytes. This CDR3 is CASSLVSGPKDEKLFF. The CDR3 DNA sequence: TGTGCCAGCAGCTTAGTCTCCGGACCGAAGGATGAAAAACTGTTTTTT.